Shown below are 18 T cell receptor beta chains from a single sample sequenced in a study of tumor-infiltrating lymphocytes in oesophageal squamous cell carcinoma. TCRdb recomputed calls from the PCR reads with MiXCR, one row per CDR3 protein. The data show 9,500 to 12,000 distinct CDR3 sequences, around 56% seen once. The sequenced sample consisted of esophageal tumor tissue. All receptors come from a male donor with esophageal squamous cell carcinoma.

Ten or more counts support this clonotype. Since a much larger clone is just one base distant, this may be a read error. The rearrangement links TRBV5-6 to TRBJ2-7; weak D call: TRBD2 (6 bases). The CDR3 spans 16 residues. In germline, CDR1 is SGHDT, CDR2 YYEEEE. V was pared by 0 bases and J by 7 bases, with 20 bases between. The CDR3 coding sequence is TGTGCCAGCAGCTTGGCGGAGGGCTTCGTCTACAATGAGCAGTACTTC. As protein: CASSLAEGFVYNEQYF.

The chain uses TRBV2 and TRBJ1-2, with 9 nucleotides matching TRBD1. This CDR3 contains 13 residues. CDR1 SNHLY and CDR2 FYNNEI come from the germline V gene. The junction had 10 bases not matched to a gene; V was cut back by 9 bases and J by 8 bases. The CDR3 region has the DNA TGTGCCAGTCCTAAGGGACAGGGAGGAGGCTACACCTTC. It encodes CASPKGQGGGYTF.

This clonotype was seen a handful of times. This chain uses TRBV7-8 with TRBJ2-3, with TRBD1 matching 8 bases. From germline, CDR1 is SGHVS and CDR2 FQNEAQ. The CDR3 sequence is 13 residues long. The V segment lost 5 bases and the J segment 7 bases; nucleotides outside the gene matches: 5. CDR3 loop: CASSADREYTQYF. The CDR3 bases are TGTGCCAGCAGCGCGGACAGGGAATATACGCAGTATTTT. Together with reference TRBV7-8 and TRBJ2-3, the CDR3 gives the full variable domain: GAGVSQSPRYKVAKRGQDVALRCDPISGHVSLFWYQQALGQGPEFLTYFQNEAQLDKSGLPSDRFFAERPEGSVSTLKIQRTQQEDSAVYLCASSADREYTQYFGPGTRLTVL.

CDR3 sequence reads: CASSDRTGGGEQFF. DNA of the CDR3: TGTGCCAGCAGCGACCGGACAGGGGGCGGTGAGCAGTTCTTC. This chain links TRBV7-4 with TRBJ2-7; TRBD1 aligns across 11 bases. The J call may be faulty, since TRBJ2-1 better matches the DNA end. The CDR3 covers 14 residues. From germline, CDR1 is SGHVT and CDR2 SQSDAQ.

The chain employs TRBV14 and TRBJ2-1; D gene unclear. The better agreement between TRBJ2-5 and the DNA end casts doubt on the J call. Per the germline V gene, CDR1 is SGHDN and CDR2 is FVKESK. The CDR3 consists of 12 residues. In DNA, the CDR3 is TGTGCCAGCAGCCAAGTAACTACCTCCCAGTACTTC. Its protein product is CASSQVTTSQYF.

J is TRBJ2-7 and V is TRBV7-6; unclear D gene. The germline V gene has CDR1 SGHVS and CDR2 FNYEAQ. Trimming removed 5 bases at V and 5 bases at J, with 13 bases between. CDR3 length: 13 amino acids. CDR3 sequence: CASSMISSNEQYF. CDR3 bases: TGTGCCAGCAGCATGATCTCCAGTAACGAGCAGTACTTC.

This clonotype is medium-sized (0.01 to 0.1%) by share. The rearrangement joins TRBV10-3 to TRBJ1-1; 7 bases map to TRBD1. Losses at the gene ends were 10 bases for V and 1 base for J; bases not matched to a gene: 6. The CDR3 spans 13 residues. The germline gives CDR1 ENHRY, CDR2 SYGVKD. The CDR3, as DNA: TGTGCCACGACAGGGATAGGGAACACTGAAGCTTTCTTT. Amino acids: CATTGIGNTEAFF.

Only a few counts were recorded for this clonotype. The missing conserved phenylalanine or tryptophan at the end of this CDR3 makes a read error likely. It is unclear where the CDR3 begins or ends on the DNA, so no DNA is shown, and the CDR3 is as TCRdb lists it. The chain employs TRBV6-1 and TRBJ2-1; the tabulated D call, TRBD2, remains unverified against the DNA. The germline gives CDR1 MNHNS, CDR2 SASEGT. The CDR3 is made up of 16 amino acids, end residues included. This CDR3 is CASTPGRGASGYTFGS.

J is TRBJ2-4 and V is TRBV7-6, with a possible D match to TRBD2 (7 bases). The DNA end is a closer match to TRBJ2-1, so the J assignment may be wrong. CDR3 length equals 14 residues. Germline V CDR1 and CDR2: SGHVS, FNYEAQ. The chain's CDR3 is CASSHRGRANEQFF. DNA for the CDR3: TGTGCCAGCAGCCATAGGGGGAGGGCCAATGAGCAGTTCTTC.

In this sample, this clonotype is medium-sized (0.01 to 0.1%). The V gene is TRBV7-3, the J gene TRBJ2-3, with D uncertain. CDR3 length: 11 residues. V was shortened by 3 bases and J by 8 bases, with 6 bases between the two germline ends. Germline CDR1 and CDR2: SGHTA and FQGTGA. The DNA for the CDR3 is TGTGCCAGCAGCTTGGGCGGTACGCAGTATTTT. Its translation: CASSLGGTQYF.

This clonotype was picked up a small number of times. The rearrangement uses TRBV11-2 and TRBJ2-1, with 10 bases that match TRBD2. The CDR3 has 14 amino acids. Germline V gives CDR1 SGHAT, CDR2 FQNNGV. The V segment lost 5 bases and the J segment 7 bases; nucleotides outside the gene matches: 5. In DNA, the CDR3 is TGTGCCAGCAGCCTAGCGGGAGAGTGGAATGAGCAGTTCTTC. It translates to CASSLAGEWNEQFF.

The table lists this clonotype with a few counts. This sequence joins TRBV7-9 and TRBJ2-1, with D possibly being TRBD1 (6 bases). Gene TRBJ2-5 matches the end of the DNA better, so the J call may be wrong. Germline loops: CDR1 SEHNR, CDR2 FQNEAQ (reference sequence). The CDR3 loop spans 14 amino acids. This CDR3 is CASSNRGQQETQYF. In DNA form, the CDR3 reads TGTGCCAGCAGCAACCGTGGACAGCAAGAGACCCAGTACTTC.

The chain joins TRBV7-2 to TRBJ2-1; 11 nucleotides line up with TRBD2. The J call may be mistaken, given a closer DNA end match to TRBJ2-7. Germline assignment: CDR1 SGHTA and CDR2 FQGNSA. The CDR3 covers 16 residues. CDR3: CASSSFSGGAVNEQYF. DNA for the CDR3: TGTGCCAGCAGCTCTTTTAGCGGGGGGGCCGTTAATGAGCAGTACTTC.

This clonotype was observed at least ten times. The V call is TRBV2, the J call TRBJ2-5, with D maybe TRBD1 (6 bases). Looked up from germline, CDR1 is SNHLY and CDR2 is FYNNEI. The germline V and J ends were trimmed by 5 bases and 2 bases, with 9 bases remaining between them. This CDR3 has 13 residues. CDR3 amino acids: CASSFGQQETQYF. CDR3 nucleotide sequence: TGTGCCAGCAGTTTCGGACAGCAAGAGACCCAGTACTTC.

The CDR3 nucleotides are TGTGCCAGCAGTACTAAGTACAATGAGCAGTTCTTC. Protein: CASSTKYNEQFF. This chain joins TRBV7-9 and TRBJ2-1; no reliable D call. This CDR3 region has 12 residues. V lost 6 bases and J lost 4, with 7 bases in between. Looked up from germline, CDR1 is SEHNR and CDR2 is FQNEAQ (reference sequence).

By share of the sample, this clonotype is medium-sized. The junction and the germline gene differ at one end; a read error may be behind it. The V and J genes are TRBV7-7 and TRBJ2-5; 7 bases are shared with TRBD1. The CDR3 runs 14 residues. CDR1 SSHAT and CDR2 FNYEAQ come from the germline V gene (reference sequence). CDR3 protein: CASSFGTAQETQYF. CDR3 coding DNA: TGTGCTAGCAGCTTCGGGACAGCCCAAGAGACCCAGTACTTC.

Note on this clonotype: The conserved phenylalanine or tryptophan normally closing the CDR3 is absent here, so this likely arose from a read error. Because the CDR3's place on the DNA is in doubt, the DNA is left out and the CDR3 is given as listed by TCRdb. This chain uses TRBV7-9 with TRBJ2-2; TRBD1, the D gene given by the table, was not confirmed from the DNA. The CDR3 is made up of 8 amino acids, end residues included. Germline V CDR1 and CDR2: SEHNR, FQNEAQ (reference sequence). The CDR3 is CASSFRDR.

This chain links TRBV7-6 with TRBJ1-2; D is possibly TRBD1 (6 bases). The germline CDR1 and CDR2 sequences are SGHVS and FNYEAQ. CDR3 size: 14 residues. V lost 5 bases and J 1 base, leaving 11 bases between the germline ends. DNA for the CDR3: TGTGCCAGCAGCCAGGGACATGGTAACTATGGCTACACCTTC. Residues: CASSQGHGNYGYTF.